This TCR beta chain appears in the sequencing data of a study of vaccination effects on CD4 cells after COVID-19. Cells that had been cultured for roughly ten days were the source of isolated CD4+ T cells. As their vaccination, participants received two doses of either BNT162b2 or mRNA-1273. The V end lost 7 bases, the J end lost 2 bases, and 12 bases lay between the germline ends. Germline CDR1 is LNHDA and CDR2 is SQIVND (reference sequence). CDR3 length: 15 amino acids. TCRdb's table, derived via immunoSEQ multiplex PCR, lists solely in-frame clones and lacks some. The sample lists 43,000 or so clones, about three quarters occurring once. About this clone itself: Its specificity is not known.

The origin of this receptor is a human donor who received a COVID-19 vaccine. This chain connects TRBV19 to TRBJ2-6, with D tentatively TRBD1 (5 bases). This specimen consisted of CD4+ T cells from PBMCs cultured without peptide, obtained after COVID-19 vaccination. The CDR3 nucleotides are TGTGCCAGTAAATTCGCAGGGACTGGGGCCAACGTCCTGACTTTC. This gives the protein CASKFAGTGANVLTF.